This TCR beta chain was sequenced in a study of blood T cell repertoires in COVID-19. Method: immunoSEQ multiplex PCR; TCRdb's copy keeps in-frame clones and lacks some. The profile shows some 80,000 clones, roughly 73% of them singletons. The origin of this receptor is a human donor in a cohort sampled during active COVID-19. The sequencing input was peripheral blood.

CDR3 region: CASSYLKPAGLAGDRDTQYF. As DNA, the CDR3 is TGTGCCAGCAGTTACCTCAAACCCGCGGGACTAGCGGGGGATCGAGATACGCAGTATTTT. This sequence joins TRBV6-2 or TRBV6-3 and TRBJ2-3; 14 bases match TRBD2. The CDR3 is 20 amino acids. Germline lookup yields CDR1 MNHEY and CDR2 SVGEGT. The V segment lost 2 bases and the J segment 5 bases; nucleotides outside the gene matches: 15.